This T cell receptor (beta chain) originates from a study of T cell responses to AZD1222 COVID-19 vaccine. Overall study results and limits: Recipients of two AZD1222 doses showed rising Spike-specific TCR breadth and depth. Dominant at 160-218 and 743-854, vaccine-associated CD4 TCRs also spanned spike. The study identified only five or six AZD1222 recipients as seropositive at baseline. Unmutated variant regions are reportedly targeted by nearly half of spike-specific TCRs.

Repertoires were generated with immunoSEQ multiplex PCR, while TCRdb's copy carries only in-frame clones and drops some. The sample lists 93,000 or so clones; roughly 91% were seen once. Comments on this clone: Its target is not known.

The CDR3 extends over 14 amino acids. V was cut by 6 bases and J by 1 base, with 10 bases left in between. Germline lookup yields CDR1 MNHEY and CDR2 SVGAGI. The clonotype originates from an adult in good health. The chain employs TRBV6-5 and TRBJ1-3; TRBD1 might be the D (5 bases). Material: peripheral blood, obtained on day 0 of AZD1222 vaccination. The CDR3 spells CASSRDPSGNTIYF. The CDR3 nucleotides read TGTGCCAGCAGCCGGGACCCTTCTGGAAACACCATATATTTT.